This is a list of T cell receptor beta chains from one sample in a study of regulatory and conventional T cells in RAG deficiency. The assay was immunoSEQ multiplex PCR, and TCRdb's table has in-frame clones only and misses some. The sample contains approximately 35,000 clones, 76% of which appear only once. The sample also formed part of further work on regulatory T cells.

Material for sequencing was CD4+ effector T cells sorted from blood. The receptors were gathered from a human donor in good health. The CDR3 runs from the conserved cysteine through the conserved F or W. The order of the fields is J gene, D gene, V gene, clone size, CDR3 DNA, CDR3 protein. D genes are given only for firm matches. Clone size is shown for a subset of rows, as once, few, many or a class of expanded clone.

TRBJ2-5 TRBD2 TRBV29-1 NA TGCAGCGTTGATGGTCTAGCGGGGGACCAAGAGACCCAGTACTTC CSVDGLAGDQETQYF
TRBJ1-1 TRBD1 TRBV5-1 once TGCGCCAGCAGCCCGCCGGACAGGGAGAACACTGAAGCTTTCTTT CASSPPDRENTEAFF
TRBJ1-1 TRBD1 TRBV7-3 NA TGTGCCAGCAGTACAGGGGTAAACACTGAAGCTTTCTTT CASSTGVNTEAFF
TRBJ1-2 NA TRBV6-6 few TGTGCCAGCAGTTTCCCGACTCTGGGGTATGGCTACACCTTC CASSFPTLGYGYTF
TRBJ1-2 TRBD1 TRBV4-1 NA TGCGCCAGCAGCCGCGACAGGGCTTCCTATGGCTACACCTTC CASSRDRASYGYTF
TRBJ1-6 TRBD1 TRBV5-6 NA TGTGCCAGCAGCGAAACAGGGGGCGGCAATTCACCCCTCCACTTT CASSETGGGNSPLHF
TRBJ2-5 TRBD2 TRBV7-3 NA TGTGCCAGCAGCCCCGGGACTAGCGGGGGGACCCAGTACTTC CASSPGTSGGTQYF
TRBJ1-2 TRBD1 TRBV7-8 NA TGTGCCAGCAAACCAAGGGACAGGACTAACTATGGCTACACCTTC CASKPRDRTNYGYTF
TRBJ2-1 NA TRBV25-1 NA TGTGCCAGCAGTGGAAGGGGTGGTCAGGGACAATTTCGGAATGAGCAGTTCTTC CASSGRGGQGQFRNEQFF
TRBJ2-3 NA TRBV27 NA TGTGCCAGCAGTCTCACATTGGGCGGAGATACGCAGTATTTT CASSLTLGGDTQYF
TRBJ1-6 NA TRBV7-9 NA TGTGCCAGCAGCGCCTTGCAGAGCTCCTATAATTCACCCCTCCACTTT CASSALQSSYNSPLHF
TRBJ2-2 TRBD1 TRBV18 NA TGTGCCACCGACGGGACAGGTCTTCTTTCCGGGGAGCTGTTTTTT CATDGTGLLSGELFF
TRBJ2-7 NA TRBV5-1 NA TGCGCCAGCAGCTTGGGCCAGGGAAAAGGCGAGCAGTACTTC CASSLGQGKGEQYF
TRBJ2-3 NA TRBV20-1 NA TGCAGTGCCGCTCCGGGAGATACGCAGTATTTT CSAAPGDTQYF
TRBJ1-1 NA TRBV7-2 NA TGTGCCAGCAGCTCTCACAGGCCCCCGAACACTGAAGCTTTCTTT CASSSHRPPNTEAFF
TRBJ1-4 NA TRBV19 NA TGTGCCAGTAGTATAGTGGGAAATGAAAAACTGTTTTTT CASSIVGNEKLFF
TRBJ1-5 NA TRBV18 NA TGTGCCAGCTCCTCCGGAGGGGGGCCTAATCAGCCCCAGCATTTT CASSSGGGPNQPQHF
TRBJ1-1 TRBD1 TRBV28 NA TGTGCCAGTCGACAGGGGGCGCCGAACACTGAAGCTTTCTTT CASRQGAPNTEAFF
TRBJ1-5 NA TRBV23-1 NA TGCGCCAGCAGGGGGGCTGTGAGCAATCAGCCCCAGCATTTT CASRGAVSNQPQHF
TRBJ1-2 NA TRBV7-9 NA TGTGCCAGCAGCTTAAATTTGGACAACTATGGCTACACCTTC CASSLNLDNYGYTF
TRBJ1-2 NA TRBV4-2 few TGTGCCAGCAGCCAAGCGCCAGGGAGGCAAGATGGCTACACCTTC CASSQAPGRQDGYTF
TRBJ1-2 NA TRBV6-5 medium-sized TGTGCCAGCAGTTACCTTCGGACCGCGTCTGGCTACACCTTC CASSYLRTASGYTF
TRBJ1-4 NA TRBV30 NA TGTGCCTCTCGGCGACACAATGAAAAACTGTTTTTT CASRRHNEKLFF
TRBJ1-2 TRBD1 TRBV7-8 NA TGTGCCAGCAGCTTTCACCGGGACAGGAGGAACTATGGCTACACCTTC CASSFHRDRRNYGYTF
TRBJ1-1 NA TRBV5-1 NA TGCGCCAGCAGCTTGGCGGAGGGGTGGACTGAAGCTTTCTTT CASSLAEGWTEAFF
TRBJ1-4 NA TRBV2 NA TGTGCCAGCATTGACAGAACCTGGGAAAAACTGTTTTTT CASIDRTWEKLFF
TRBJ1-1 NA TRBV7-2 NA TGTGCCAGCAGCTTAGAGGTCGGACGGAACACTGAAGCTTTCTTT CASSLEVGRNTEAFF
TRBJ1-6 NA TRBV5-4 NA TGTGCCAGCAGCTTGTGGGCAGATATTCTGCCCCTCCACTTT CASSLWADILPLHF